This TCR beta chain came from a study of T cells in Graves' hyperthyroidism and ophthalmopathy. RNA transcripts gave rise to amplified TCR beta CDR3 regions. Primed by the HTBI set, a first-round RT-PCR was run on the TCR CDR3. TCRdb re-derived calls from the multiplex PCR reads in MiXCR, one entry per CDR3 protein. The data hold some 490,000 distinct CDR3 sequences, with 22% observed a single time. A word on this clonotype: The target antigen is unknown.

Study-wide points: Ophthalmopathy prediction by the model preceded onset by a median roughly 6 months.

This CDR3 is built from 14 residues. Germline CDR1 MNHNS, CDR2 SASEGT. V shed 5 bases and J shed 4 bases, with 15 bases lying between them. The diagnostic basis comprised clinical symptoms, serum thyroxine and TRAb, thyroid ultrasound and orbital computed tomography. This chain uses TRBV6-1 with TRBJ2-7, with D possibly being TRBD1 (6 bases). Material for sequencing was blood. This TCR derives from a woman between 70 and 85 years old with Graves' ophthalmopathy. The CDR3 loop is CASSSPYRVYEQYF. The CDR3 DNA reads TGTGCCAGCAGTTCACCATACAGGGTTTACGAGCAGTACTTC.